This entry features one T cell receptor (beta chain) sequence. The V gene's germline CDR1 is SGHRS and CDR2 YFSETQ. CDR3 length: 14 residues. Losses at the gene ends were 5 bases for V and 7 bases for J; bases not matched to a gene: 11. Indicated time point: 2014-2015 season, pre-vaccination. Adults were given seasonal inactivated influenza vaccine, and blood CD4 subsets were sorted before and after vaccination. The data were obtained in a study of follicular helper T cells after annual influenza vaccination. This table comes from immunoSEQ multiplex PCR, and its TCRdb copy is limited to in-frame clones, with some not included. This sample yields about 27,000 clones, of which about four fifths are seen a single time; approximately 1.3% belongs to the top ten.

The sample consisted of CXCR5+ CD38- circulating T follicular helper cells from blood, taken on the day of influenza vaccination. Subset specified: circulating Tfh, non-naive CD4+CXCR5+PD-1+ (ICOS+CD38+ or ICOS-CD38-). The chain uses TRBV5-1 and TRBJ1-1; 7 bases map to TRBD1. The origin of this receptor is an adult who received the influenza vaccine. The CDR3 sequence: CASSPRGRDDEAFF. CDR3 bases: TGCGCCAGCAGTCCGAGGGGGCGGGATGATGAAGCTTTCTTT.